Shown below are 14 T cell receptor beta chains from a single sample sequenced in a study of CD8+CD57+ T cells in acquired aplastic anemia. Genomic DNA templated the TCR beta VDJ and CDR3 profiling. One entry per CDR3 protein results from TCRdb running MiXCR on the reads. The data show roughly 500,000 distinct CDR3 sequences, with around a third seen just once and less than 1% held by the top ten. Whoever was chosen for sequencing had shown CD8+CD57+ cell expansion by flow cytometry. Specimen: sorted CD4+, CD8+, or CD8+CD57+ T cells (not recorded which) from PBMCs. The receptors come from a human donor with aplastic anemia.

This clonotype was counted many times. The DNA of the CDR3 is TGTGCCAGCAGAAGCAAACCAGGACAGGGGAGCAATCAGCCCCAGCATTTT. Protein sequence: CASRSKPGQGSNQPQHF. The chain combines TRBV2 with TRBJ1-5, with TRBD1 identical over 9 bases. Germline lookup yields CDR1 SNHLY and CDR2 FYNNEI. V lost 6 bases, J lost 1 base, and 10 bases stayed unmatched. The CDR3 runs 17 residues.

In this sample, this clonotype turned up many times. J is TRBJ1-6 and V is TRBV20-1; TRBD1 agrees at 8 bases. The V gene's germline CDR1 is DFQATT and CDR2 SNEGSKA (reference sequence). Unmatched junction bases numbered 11, after V lost 6 bases and J lost 10 bases. The CDR3 is made up of 14 amino acids. CDR3 loop: CSATGTGRGSPLHF. The CDR3 coding sequence is TGCAGTGCAACTGGGACAGGACGAGGATCACCCCTCCACTTT.

Only a few counts were recorded for this clonotype. The chain combines TRBV20-1 with TRBJ1-6; D uncertain. V was trimmed by 2 bases and J by 5 bases, leaving 7 bases between them. CDR1 DFQATT and CDR2 SNEGSKA come from the germline V gene (reference sequence). The CDR3 runs to 13 residues. CDR3 sequence reads: CSARTDNNSPLHF. CDR3 DNA sequence: TGCAGTGCTAGAACAGACAATAATTCACCCCTCCACTTT.

This clonotype has a count of ten or more. The chain combines TRBV2 with TRBJ1-3; D is undetermined. Germline loops: CDR1 SNHLY, CDR2 FYNNEI. This CDR3 is 14 amino acids long. Trimming removed 1 base from V and 2 bases from J, with 6 bases in between. In DNA form, the CDR3 reads TGTGCCAGCAGTGAAGGCAGTACTGGAAACACCATATATTTT. Amino acid sequence: CASSEGSTGNTIYF.

This clonotype was seen repeatedly, ten times or more. V gene TRBV10-1 combines with J gene TRBJ1-2; D gene unclear. The CDR3 extends over 12 amino acids. Germline V gives CDR1 WNHNN, CDR2 SYGVQD (reference sequence). V was shortened by 6 bases and J by 2 bases, with 7 bases between the two germline ends. The CDR3 loop reads CASRKVNYGYTF. In nucleotides, the CDR3 is TGCGCCAGCAGAAAGGTGAACTATGGCTACACCTTC.

Regarding this clonotype: The junction shows a germline mismatch at one end, possibly a read error. This chain links TRBV10-3 with TRBJ2-1; 8 bases align to TRBD2. CDR1 and CDR2 (germline): ENHRY, SYGVKD. The CDR3 is 15 amino acids. CDR3 residues: CASSLGRGDQGEQFF. The CDR3 region has the DNA TGTGCCAGCAGTTTGGGGCGGGGGGATCAGGGTGAGCAGTTCTTC.

The gene calls are TRBV5-5 and TRBJ1-2, with D possibly matching TRBD1 (6 bases). The CDR3 extends over 16 amino acids. CDR1 and CDR2 (germline): SGHKS, YYEKEE (reference sequence). Deletions cut 2 bases from V and 9 bases from J, with 23 bases between. CDR3 in DNA: TGTGCCAGCAGCTTATCCCCGAAAACAGGGAATAAGAGCTACACCTTC. Protein: CASSLSPKTGNKSYTF.

In the case of this clonotype: This may be a read error: a much more frequent sequence differs by one nucleotide. In DNA, the CDR3 is TGTGCCAGCAGCTCCCGGGACTGCAATGAGCAGTTCTTC. It codes for CASSSRDCNEQFF. The chain has TRBV7-8 and TRBJ2-1, with a weak D call TRBD2 (6 bases). This CDR3 is 13 amino acids long. V shed 4 bases and J shed 6 bases, with 10 bases lying between them. The V gene's germline CDR1 is SGHVS and CDR2 FQNEAQ.

This chain connects TRBV30 to TRBJ1-6; D not certain. CDR3 length: 13 residues. V lost 3 bases, J lost 7 bases, and 10 bases lay in between. Per the germline V gene, CDR1 is GTSNPN and CDR2 is SVGIG (reference sequence). Here the CDR3 reads CAWRGILNSPLHF. The CDR3 DNA sequence: TGTGCCTGGAGGGGTATCCTAAATTCACCCCTCCACTTT. Full variable domain (remainder filled in from reference TRBV30 and TRBJ1-6): SQTIHQWPATLVQPVGSPLSLECTVEGTSNPNLYWYRQAAGRGLQLLFYSVGIGQISSEVPQNLSASRPQDRQFILSSKKLLLSDSGFYLCAWRGILNSPLHFGNGTRLTVT.

This clonotype appeared a few times. The chain uses TRBV9 and TRBJ2-2; TRBD2 matches 10 bases. Germline V gene data show CDR1 as SGDLS and CDR2 as YYNGEE. V lost 3 bases, J lost 2 bases, and 4 bases stayed unmatched. This CDR3 is built from 16 residues. CDR3 nucleotides: TGTGCCAGCAGCGCGGTAGCGGGGGGTAACACCGGGGAGCTGTTTTTT. Translated, it gives CASSAVAGGNTGELFF.

The V gene is TRBV10-3, the J gene TRBJ1-6; 8 bases align to TRBD1. The CDR3 covers 16 residues. V gave up 5 bases and J gave up 6 bases; unmatched junction bases: 9. The germline CDR1 and CDR2 sequences are ENHRY and SYGVKD. The CDR3 spells CAISLQTGVGNSPLHF. The CDR3 DNA reads as TGTGCCATCAGTCTACAGACAGGGGTGGGTAATTCACCCCTCCACTTT.

The chain is built from TRBV11-1 and TRBJ2-7; D remains unclear. V lost 5 bases, J lost 4 bases, and 21 bases lay in between. The CDR3 extends over 16 amino acids. Germline CDR1 reads SGHAT; CDR2 reads FQDESV (reference sequence). This chain's CDR3 is CASSPVNPGKPYEQYF. Written as DNA, the CDR3 is TGTGCCAGCAGCCCAGTCAATCCTGGGAAACCGTACGAGCAGTACTTC.

As regards this clonotype: One base away lies a much larger clone, so this may be a sequencing read error. The chain joins TRBV24-1 to TRBJ1-2, with D possibly being TRBD1 (6 bases). This CDR3 is 12 amino acids long. Germline values: CDR1 KGHDR, CDR2 SFDVKD. CDR3 nucleotides: TGTGCCACCACGGACAGTAACTGTGGCTACACCTTC. Encoded protein: CATTDSNCGYTF.

The rearrangement uses TRBV5-1 and TRBJ1-1, with D possibly being TRBD1 (6 bases). CDR1 and CDR2 from the germline V gene are SGHRS and YFSETQ. V was shortened by 7 bases and J by 1 base, with 14 bases between the two germline ends. This CDR3 is built from 14 residues. The CDR3 DNA is TGCGCCAGCGGTGAACCGGGACAGAACACTGAAGCTTTCTTT. Its translation is CASGEPGQNTEAFF.